The 30 T cell receptor beta chains presented below share a single source sample, sequenced in a study of T cell responses to AZD1222 COVID-19 vaccine. TCRdb keeps only in-frame clones here, not all; method: immunoSEQ multiplex PCR. The repertoire holds some 200,000 clones, with around 94% as singletons. This material consisted of peripheral blood, taken 28 days after the second dose of the MenACWY control vaccine. Receptor source: an adult who received the MenACWY meningococcal vaccine as a control.

The genes are TRBV6-2 or TRBV6-3 and TRBJ2-7; D might be TRBD1 (6 bases). The length of the CDR3 is 14 residues. Trimming pared 0 bases from V and 2 bases from J, leaving 8 bases between. Germline lookup yields CDR1 MNHEY and CDR2 SVGEGT. In DNA form, the CDR3 reads TGTGCCAGCAGTTACTCCGGGACAACCTACGAGCAGTACTTC. Residues: CASSYSGTTYEQYF.

This clone was counted a single time. The chain uses TRBV19 and TRBJ2-1; 7 bases are shared with TRBD2. This CDR3 has 15 residues. V dropped 7 bases and J dropped 0; count of bases not matched to a gene: 6. Germline V gives CDR1 LNHDA, CDR2 SQIVND (reference sequence). The CDR3 nucleotides read TGTGCCAGTACCACTAGCGAAAGCTCCTACAATGAGCAGTTCTTC. This translates into CASTTSESSYNEQFF.

V usage is TRBV19 and J usage is TRBJ1-3; possibly TRBD1 for D (6 bases). CDR1 is LNHDA, CDR2 SQIVND, per germline (reference sequence). The length of the CDR3 is 13 residues. V dropped 5 bases and J dropped 4 bases, with 9 bases sitting between them. CDR3 DNA: TGTGCCAGTAGTCCGGGGGCAGGAAACACCATATATTTT. Translation: CASSPGAGNTIYF.

This chain connects TRBV10-3 to TRBJ1-1; TRBD1 is a possible D gene (5 bases). Deletions cut 6 bases from V and 2 bases from J, with 13 bases between. The germline V gene has CDR1 ENHRY and CDR2 SYGVKD. The CDR3 is 14 residues long. The CDR3 DNA is TGTGCCATCAGACGACAGCTTCCAAACACTGAAGCTTTCTTT. Residues: CAIRRQLPNTEAFF.

V and J are TRBV7-2 and TRBJ2-3, with 12 bases identical to TRBD2. This CDR3 has 18 residues. V lost 2 bases and J lost 1; bases outside the gene matches: 7. CDR1 is SGHTA, CDR2 FQGNSA, per germline. CDR3 nucleotide sequence: TGTGCCAGCAGCTTACTAGCGGGGGGGCCCCCTGGCACAGATACGCAGTATTTT. This codes for CASSLLAGGPPGTDTQYF.

This chain links TRBV7-8 with TRBJ1-5, with D maybe TRBD1 (5 bases). The CDR3 is 14 residues long. The V gene lost 8 bases and the J gene lost 2 bases, with 13 bases spanning the gap. CDR1 is SGHVS and CDR2 is FQNEAQ in the germline V gene. This CDR3 is CASLRGAGNQPQHF. The CDR3 DNA reads TGTGCCAGCCTCCGAGGGGCGGGCAATCAGCCCCAGCATTTT.

The chain is built from TRBV19 and TRBJ1-5; a weak D match, TRBD1 (6 bases). Germline CDR1 and CDR2: LNHDA and SQIVND (reference sequence). The V and J ends lost 6 bases and 7 bases respectively, with 10 bases between them. This CDR3 comprises 12 residues. CDR3 loop: CASRAGAQPQHF. In DNA form, the CDR3 reads TGTGCCAGTAGGGCAGGGGCCCAGCCCCAGCATTTT.

The chain carries TRBV5-6 and TRBJ2-1, with 8 bases fitting TRBD1. This CDR3 is built from 16 residues. Germline V gives CDR1 SGHDT, CDR2 YYEEEE. J lost 0 bases, V lost 1 base, and 3 bases had no gene match. CDR3 DNA: TGTGCCAGCAGCTTGAGGACAGGGAGCTCCTACAATGAGCAGTTCTTC. Amino acids: CASSLRTGSSYNEQFF.

The V and J genes are TRBV2 and TRBJ2-3, with unresolved D. Per the germline V gene, CDR1 is SNHLY and CDR2 is FYNNEI. The CDR3 runs 13 residues. Between the trimmed V and J ends, which lost 8 bases and 0 bases, there was a span of 9 bases. DNA for the CDR3: TGTGCCAGCGGCAGGACCAGCACAGATACGCAGTATTTT. It encodes CASGRTSTDTQYF.

J is TRBJ1-5 and V is TRBV6-5, with 10 bases lining up with TRBD1. CDR3 length: 15 residues. The V gene end was trimmed by 2 bases and the J gene end by 7 bases; junction bases not matched to a gene: 5. Germline CDR1 MNHEY, CDR2 SVGAGI. This CDR3 reads CASSYRGDRGQPQHF. The CDR3 nucleotides are TGTGCCAGCAGTTACCGAGGGGACAGGGGACAGCCCCAGCATTTT.

In this sample, this clone turned up many times. V is TRBV5-4 and J is TRBJ1-5; D is perhaps TRBD1 (6 bases). The germline CDR1 and CDR2 sequences are SGHNT and YYREEE (reference sequence). The CDR3 totals 16 residues. V shed 0 bases and J shed 0 bases, with 10 bases lying between them. The CDR3 loop reads CASSLGGGNSNQPQHF. The CDR3 nucleotides read TGTGCCAGCAGCTTGGGAGGGGGGAATAGCAATCAGCCCCAGCATTTT. The complete variable domain, with remaining parts taken from reference TRBV5-4 and TRBJ1-5, reads ETGVTQSPTHLIKTRGQQVTLRCSSQSGHNTVSWYQQALGQGPQFIFQYYREEENGRGNFPPRFSGLQFPNYSSELNVNALELDDSALYLCASSLGGGNSNQPQHFGDGTRLSIL.

This chain uses TRBV30 with TRBJ1-5, with 10 bases lining up with TRBD1. Germline-derived CDR1 and CDR2 are GTSNPN and SVGIG (reference sequence). The CDR3 totals 13 residues. Unmatched junction bases numbered 1, after V lost 3 bases and J lost 5 bases. The CDR3 DNA reads as TGTGCCTGGAGAGGGACAGGGGATCAGCCCCAGCATTTT. The encoded protein is CAWRGTGDQPQHF.

The chain combines TRBV28 with TRBJ1-3; 9 positions match TRBD1. J gave up 1 base and V 4 bases, and 2 bases lay outside the gene matches. The CDR3 contains 15 residues. The germline gives CDR1 MDHEN, CDR2 SYDVKM. DNA of the CDR3: TGTGCCAGCAGTTACAGGGGGCGGTCTGGAAACACCATATATTTT. Its translation: CASSYRGRSGNTIYF.

The V call is TRBV29-1, the J call TRBJ2-3; 10 bases are a match to TRBD2. V was pared by 3 bases and J by 4 bases, with 10 bases of the junction left unmatched. This CDR3 is 16 amino acids long. CDR1 SQVTM and CDR2 ANQGSEA come from the germline V gene. In nucleotides, the CDR3 is TGCAGCGTTGATGGAGCGGGAGGGCCGGGCGCAGATACGCAGTATTTT. Amino acid sequence: CSVDGAGGPGADTQYF.

The chain is built from TRBV5-1 and TRBJ2-1; D is uncertain. The CDR3 length is 11 residues. Germline CDR1 SGHRS, CDR2 YFSETQ. The V gene lost 4 bases and the J gene lost 10 bases, with 9 bases spanning the gap. The CDR3 DNA follows: TGCGCCAGCAGCGTTGGACGGGAGCAGTTCTTC. Protein: CASSVGREQFF.

This chain uses TRBV29-1 with TRBJ2-5; no reliable D call. Germline V CDR1 and CDR2: SQVTM, ANQGSEA. V lost 4 bases to trimming and J lost 5 bases, with 14 bases between them. This CDR3 is 13 amino acids long. CDR3 in amino acids: CSVASLGLETQYF. CDR3 nucleotide sequence: TGCAGCGTTGCGTCTCTCGGCCTGGAGACCCAGTACTTC.

V usage is TRBV27 and J usage is TRBJ2-1, with 10 nucleotides matching TRBD2. The CDR3 is made up of 15 amino acids. J was trimmed by 6 bases and V by 3 bases; bases with no gene match: 5. CDR1 MNHEY and CDR2 SMNVEV come from the germline V gene (reference sequence). CDR3 region: CASSFALAGTNEQFF. The DNA for the CDR3 is TGTGCCAGCAGTTTTGCACTAGCGGGAACCAATGAGCAGTTCTTC.

This chain uses TRBV9 with TRBJ1-1; D might be TRBD1 (5 bases). V was clipped by 5 bases and J by 4 bases, with 12 bases between them. The CDR3 is 13 residues long. The germline CDR1 and CDR2 sequences are SGDLS and YYNGEE. The CDR3 sequence is CASSTGVSTEAFF. The CDR3 DNA reads as TGTGCCAGCAGTACGGGGGTGAGCACTGAAGCTTTCTTT.

The chain carries TRBV19 and TRBJ1-6, with a tentative D call TRBD1 (6 bases). Germline V lookup: CDR1 LNHDA, CDR2 SQIVND (reference sequence). With 5 bases removed from V and 4 bases from J, the gap between germline ends came to 12 bases. This CDR3 has 15 amino acids. The CDR3 coding sequence is TGTGCCAGTAGTCCATCCACAGGGTATAATTCACCCCTCCACTTT. This sequence encodes CASSPSTGYNSPLHF.

The V and J genes are TRBV9 and TRBJ1-4; 7 bases are shared with TRBD1. Germline V gives CDR1 SGDLS, CDR2 YYNGEE. There are 16 residues in the CDR3. Trimming took 3 bases from V and 0 from J; bases not matched to a gene: 5. CDR3 in amino acids: CASSAQGIATNEKLFF. CDR3 bases: TGTGCCAGCAGCGCACAGGGGATTGCAACTAATGAAAAACTGTTTTTT.

CDR3 sequence (DNA): TGTGCCAGCAGCTTTGACGGTAGCTCCTACAATGAGCAGTTCTTC. It yields the protein CASSFDGSSYNEQFF. The chain combines TRBV7-3 with TRBJ2-1; no reliable D call. Germline CDR1 SGHTA, CDR2 FQGTGA. V was pared by 3 bases and J by 0 bases, with 9 bases between. This CDR3 is 15 amino acids long.

The chain recombines TRBV24-1 with TRBJ2-5, with D possibly TRBD2 on 5 matching bases. Germline CDR1 KGHDR, CDR2 SFDVKD. The CDR3 contains 12 residues. Trimming pared 5 bases from V and 5 bases from J, leaving 8 bases between. CDR3 sequence: CATSAEEETQYF. In DNA, the CDR3 is TGTGCCACCAGTGCGGAGGAGGAGACCCAGTACTTC.

The V call is TRBV5-1, the J call TRBJ1-2, with D uncertain. The germline V gene has CDR1 SGHRS and CDR2 YFSETQ. Deletions cut 0 bases from V and 0 bases from J, with 6 bases between. This CDR3 comprises 14 residues. The CDR3 sequence: CASSLADPNYGYTF. The CDR3 coding sequence is TGCGCCAGCAGCTTGGCCGACCCTAACTATGGCTACACCTTC.

This clone was counted once. The chain is built from TRBV7-9 and TRBJ2-7; D unresolved. Germline V gene lookup returns CDR1 SEHNR and CDR2 FQNEAQ (reference sequence). V dropped 2 bases and J dropped 0 bases, with 11 bases sitting between them. This CDR3 is built from 15 residues. CDR3 coding DNA: TGTGCCAGCAGCTTAAGCTCTTCGAGCTCCTACGAGCAGTACTTC. Amino acid sequence: CASSLSSSSSYEQYF.

V and J are TRBV9 and TRBJ2-2; D uncertain. The germline V and J ends were trimmed by 2 bases and 5 bases, with 13 bases remaining between them. The length of the CDR3 is 15 residues. Germline lookup yields CDR1 SGDLS and CDR2 YYNGEE. Here the CDR3 reads CASSVSLSSTGELFF. The CDR3 bases are TGTGCCAGCAGCGTCTCTCTTAGTAGTACCGGGGAGCTGTTTTTT.

The V and J genes are TRBV5-4 and TRBJ1-3, with D tentatively TRBD1 (6 bases). V dropped 0 bases and J dropped 0 bases, with 7 bases sitting between them. The CDR3 loop spans 15 amino acids. From germline, CDR1 is SGHNT and CDR2 YYREEE (reference sequence). As DNA, the CDR3 is TGTGCCAGCAGCTTGGAGGACAGCTCTGGAAACACCATATATTTT. This translates into CASSLEDSSGNTIYF.

The chain employs TRBV29-1 and TRBJ1-5; D unresolved. Germline-derived CDR1 and CDR2 are SQVTM and ANQGSEA. V lost 4 bases to trimming and J lost 2 bases, with 12 bases between them. CDR3 length: 14 amino acids. CDR3 nucleotides: TGCAGCGTTGTGGTCGGCGGAGGCAATCAGCCCCAGCATTTT. It encodes CSVVVGGGNQPQHF.

This clone was recorded only once. The V gene is TRBV6-5, the J gene TRBJ2-2, with D possibly TRBD1 on 5 matching bases. Germline CDR1 MNHEY, CDR2 SVGAGI. The length of the CDR3 is 12 residues. Trimming pared 8 bases from V and 3 bases from J, leaving 7 bases between. The CDR3 sequence is CASGQDTGELFF. The CDR3 DNA sequence: TGTGCCAGCGGACAAGACACCGGGGAGCTGTTTTTT.

The chain links TRBV9 to TRBJ2-7; the D call may be TRBD1 or TRBD2 (5 bases each). CDR1 SGDLS and CDR2 YYNGEE come from the germline V gene. This CDR3 has 16 amino acids. Trimming shortened V by 4 bases and J by 6 bases, and 23 bases separated the two germline ends. The CDR3 region is CASSTDGRDAAREQYF. The CDR3 DNA follows: TGTGCCAGCAGCACGGACGGCAGGGACGCAGCGCGCGAGCAGTACTTC.

The gene calls are TRBV7-2 and TRBJ2-5; no reliable D call. Trimming cost V 4 bases and J 0 bases, with 9 bases left between them. The germline V gene has CDR1 SGHTA and CDR2 FQGNSA. This CDR3 spans 14 amino acids. CDR3 sequence: CASSSDGHQETQYF. CDR3 DNA: TGTGCCAGCAGCTCTGACGGACACCAAGAGACCCAGTACTTC.